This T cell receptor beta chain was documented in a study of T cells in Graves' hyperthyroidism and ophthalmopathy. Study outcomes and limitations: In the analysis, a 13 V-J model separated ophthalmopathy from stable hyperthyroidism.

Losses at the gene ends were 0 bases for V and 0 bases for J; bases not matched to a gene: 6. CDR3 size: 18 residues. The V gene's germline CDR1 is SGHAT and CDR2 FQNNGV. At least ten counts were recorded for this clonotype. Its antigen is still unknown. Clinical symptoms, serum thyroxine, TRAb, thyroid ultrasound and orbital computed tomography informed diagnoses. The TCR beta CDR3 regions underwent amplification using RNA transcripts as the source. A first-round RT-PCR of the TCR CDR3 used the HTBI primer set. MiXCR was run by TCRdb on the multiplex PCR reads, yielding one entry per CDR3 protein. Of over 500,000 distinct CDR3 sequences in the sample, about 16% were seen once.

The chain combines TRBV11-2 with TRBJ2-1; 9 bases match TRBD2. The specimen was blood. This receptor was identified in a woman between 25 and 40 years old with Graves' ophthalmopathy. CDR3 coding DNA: TGTGCCAGCAGCTTAGATCCGCCTAGCGGGAACTCCTACAATGAGCAGTTCTTC. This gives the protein CASSLDPPSGNSYNEQFF.